The 27 T cell receptor beta chains below were found in one sample sequenced in a study of CD8 T cells in Susac syndrome. The RNA, about 0.45 to 1 ug, was put through reverse transcription using random hexamers. TCRdb called the immunoSEQ multiplex PCR reads again in MiXCR, with one record for every CDR3 protein. The sample gives 250,000 to 300,000 distinct CDR3 sequences, approximately 91% of which show up once; less than 0.2% is in the top ten. Sequencing input: CD8+ T cells from PBMCs. The receptors come from a human donor with multiple sclerosis.

The CDR3 DNA reads TGTGCCAGCAGCGTAGATCCAGCGGGAGTACCAGATACGCAGTATTTT. Amino acid sequence: CASSVDPAGVPDTQYF. The J gene is TRBJ2-3, the V gene TRBV9; 8 bases are a match to TRBD2. CDR1 and CDR2 (germline): SGDLS, YYNGEE. Germline trimming cut 0 bases from V and 4 bases from J; bases unmatched to any gene: 7. CDR3 length equals 16 residues.

The rearrangement links TRBV24-1 to TRBJ2-3; TRBD2 agrees at 12 bases. This CDR3 region has 20 residues. Germline V gene sequence: CDR1 KGHDR, CDR2 SFDVKD. The trim removed 1 base at V and 3 bases at J, leaving 13 bases unmatched. The CDR3 spells CATSDFRASGGAQSTDTQYF. The CDR3 region has the DNA TGTGCCACCAGTGATTTCCGAGCTAGCGGGGGGGCCCAAAGTACAGATACGCAGTATTTT.

The chain employs TRBV12-3 or TRBV12-4 and TRBJ1-2, with D perhaps TRBD1 (5 bases). The CDR3 has 13 amino acids. Between the trimmed V and J ends, which lost 2 bases and 2 bases, there was a span of 6 bases. DNA for the CDR3: TGTGCCAGCAGTTTACCAGGGAACTATGGCTACACCTTC. Translating gives CASSLPGNYGYTF.

V usage is TRBV4-2 and J usage is TRBJ2-2; 7 positions agree with TRBD2. Germline lookup yields CDR1 LGHNA and CDR2 YNFKEQ. V shed 2 bases and J 8 bases; nucleotides not matched to a gene: 11. The length of the CDR3 is 16 residues. The CDR3 coding sequence is TGTGCCAGCAGCCAAACTAGCGCCGACATCGTGGGGGAGCTGTTTTTT. Translation: CASSQTSADIVGELFF.

The chain employs TRBV25-1 and TRBJ2-7, with D possibly matching TRBD1 (5 bases). The CDR3 sequence is 13 residues long. In germline, CDR1 is MGHDK, CDR2 SYGVNS. V lost 5 bases and J lost 6, with 14 bases in between. This CDR3 is CASSNTGGSEQYF. For the CDR3, the DNA is TGTGCCAGCAGTAATACAGGTGGGTCCGAGCAGTACTTC.

This sequence joins TRBV6-2 or TRBV6-3 and TRBJ1-5; TRBD1 is a possible D gene (5 bases). V lost 5 bases, J lost 1 base, and 21 bases lay in between. Germline assignment: CDR1 MNHEY and CDR2 SVGEGT. This CDR3 has 18 amino acids. The CDR3 loop reads CASSHRAIERGSNQPQHF. The CDR3 nucleotides read TGTGCCAGCAGTCACCGGGCCATAGAAAGGGGAAGCAATCAGCCCCAGCATTTT.

The rearrangement joins TRBV3-1 to TRBJ1-5; D is ambiguous. The CDR3 sequence is 14 residues long. Trimming took 0 bases from V and 10 from J, leaving 13 bases between them. In germline, CDR1 is LGHDT, CDR2 YNNKEL (reference sequence). The CDR3 region is CASSQEAGFSPQHF. Here the CDR3 DNA reads TGTGCCAGCAGCCAAGAGGCTGGCTTCAGTCCCCAGCATTTT.

The chain combines TRBV19 with TRBJ2-2; D ambiguous. The CDR3 extends over 13 amino acids. The germline CDR1 and CDR2 sequences are LNHDA and SQIVND (reference sequence). Trimming removed 1 base from V and 4 bases from J, with 4 bases in between. Written as DNA, the CDR3 is TGTGCCAGTAGTATAGTGGGCACCGGGGAGCTGTTTTTT. Translation gives CASSIVGTGELFF. Together with reference TRBV19 and TRBJ2-2, the CDR3 gives the full variable domain: DGGITQSPKYLFRKEGQNVTLSCEQNLNHDAMYWYRQDPGQGLRLIYYSQIVNDFQKGDIAEGYSVSREKKESFPLTVTSAQKNPTAFYLCASSIVGTGELFFGEGSRLTVL.

V is TRBV28 and J is TRBJ2-7; 7 nucleotides line up with TRBD1. The germline CDR1 and CDR2 sequences are MDHEN and SYDVKM. The V and J ends lost 6 bases and 1 base, in that order; junction bases with no gene match: 6. The CDR3 runs to 14 residues. The CDR3: CASSHRGESYEQYF. The CDR3 DNA reads as TGTGCCAGCAGCCACAGGGGCGAATCCTACGAGCAGTACTTC.

The chain employs TRBV20-1 and TRBJ2-1; no clear D. In germline, CDR1 is DFQATT, CDR2 SNEGSKA (reference sequence). The CDR3 totals 15 residues. Trimming removed 0 bases at V and 3 bases at J, with 12 bases between. The CDR3 sequence: CSARDLTHRYNEQFF. CDR3 in DNA: TGCAGTGCTAGAGATCTCACACATCGCTACAATGAGCAGTTCTTC.

This chain links TRBV19 with TRBJ2-2; the match to TRBD2 covers 8 bases. Trimming took 3 bases from V and 1 from J; bases not matched to a gene: 7. This CDR3 comprises 17 residues. Germline lookup yields CDR1 LNHDA and CDR2 SQIVND (reference sequence). The CDR3 spells CASSIGVAGWNTGELFF. CDR3 DNA sequence: TGTGCCAGTAGTATTGGCGTAGCGGGATGGAACACCGGGGAGCTGTTTTTT.

The J gene is TRBJ1-1, the V gene TRBV4-2; the match to TRBD1 covers 7 bases. CDR3 length equals 16 residues. In germline, CDR1 is LGHNA, CDR2 YNFKEQ. V lost 3 bases, J lost 7 bases, and 14 bases stayed unmatched. DNA of the CDR3: TGTGCCAGCAGCCACCCTGGGACAGAGGGTTCATATGAAGCTTTCTTT. Its translation: CASSHPGTEGSYEAFF.

The genes are TRBV9 and TRBJ2-7; 14 positions match TRBD2. Germline lookup yields CDR1 SGDLS and CDR2 YYNGEE. Losses at the gene ends were 0 bases for V and 2 bases for J; bases not matched to a gene: 1. The CDR3 totals 16 residues. The CDR3 nucleotides read TGTGCCAGCAGCGTAGGGACTAGCGGGGGGACCTACGAGCAGTACTTC. Its protein is CASSVGTSGGTYEQYF.

The rearrangement joins TRBV4-3 to TRBJ2-1, with 8 bases that match TRBD2. V was pared by 0 bases and J by 5 bases, with 3 bases of the junction left unmatched. The V gene's germline CDR1 is LGHNA and CDR2 YSLEER. This CDR3 is built from 15 residues. The DNA of the CDR3 is TGCGCCAGCAGCCAAGAAGCGCGGGAGGACAATGAGCAGTTCTTC. Its protein is CASSQEAREDNEQFF.

The rearrangement joins TRBV3-1 to TRBJ1-2; D is perhaps TRBD1 (5 bases). The CDR3 has 16 residues. V gave up 4 bases and J gave up 2 bases, with 17 bases separating them. Germline V gene lookup returns CDR1 LGHDT and CDR2 YNNKEL (reference sequence). CDR3 protein: CASSPLGAEWNYGYTF. CDR3 nucleotide sequence: TGTGCCAGCAGCCCCCTCGGGGCAGAATGGAACTATGGCTACACCTTC.

This clonotype was observed once. The chain uses TRBV20-1 and TRBJ2-3, with 8 bases identical to TRBD2. The CDR3 spans 15 residues. Losses at the gene ends were 3 bases for V and 1 base for J; bases not matched to a gene: 6. Per the germline V gene, CDR1 is DFQATT and CDR2 is SNEGSKA (reference sequence). CDR3 DNA: TGCAGTGCTAGCGGGAGGGGAGATGGCACAGATACGCAGTATTTT. It yields the protein CSASGRGDGTDTQYF.

V is TRBV9 and J is TRBJ2-2; 8 bases are a match to TRBD2. This CDR3 comprises 21 residues. V gave up 4 bases and J gave up 7 bases; unmatched junction bases: 27. Germline CDR1 reads SGDLS; CDR2 reads YYNGEE. The CDR3 DNA is TGTGCCAGCAGCATCCCCGTGGGGCGAGCGGGGGTCACTGGGGAAAACGGGGAGCTGTTTTTT. This sequence encodes CASSIPVGRAGVTGENGELFF.

This chain's CDR3 is CASSLSPVDTEAFF. The CDR3 DNA follows: TGTGCCAGCAGCTTATCACCCGTCGACACTGAAGCTTTCTTT. The rearrangement uses TRBV13 and TRBJ1-1; D unclear. CDR1 and CDR2 (germline): PRHDT, FYEKMQ (reference sequence). V lost 2 bases, J lost 3 bases, and 10 bases lay in between. The CDR3 contains 14 residues. Using reference TRBV13 and TRBJ1-1 for the parts outside the CDR3, the full variable domain is AAGVIQSPRHLIKEKRETATLKCYPIPRHDTVYWYQQGPGQDPQFLISFYEKMQSDKGSIPDRFSAQQFSDYHSELNMSSLELGDSALYFCASSLSPVDTEAFFGQGTRLTVV.

This clonotype was recorded once. The chain recombines TRBV27 with TRBJ2-6; weak D call: TRBD2 (6 bases). The germline V gene has CDR1 MNHEY and CDR2 SMNVEV (reference sequence). With 6 bases removed from V and 1 base from J, the gap between germline ends came to 10 bases. CDR3 size: 15 residues. The CDR3 is CASSPRGSGANVLTF. The CDR3 nucleotides read TGTGCCAGCAGCCCCCGGGGGTCTGGGGCCAACGTCCTGACTTTC. Variable domain in full (rest from reference TRBV27 and TRBJ2-6): EAQVTQNPRYLITVTGKKLTVTCSQNMNHEYMSWYRQDPGLGLRQIYYSMNVEVTDKGDVPEGYKVSRKEKRNFPLILESPSPNQTSLYFCASSPRGSGANVLTFGAGSRLTVL.

This clonotype was counted a few times. V is TRBV4-3 and J is TRBJ2-7, with 8 bases lining up with TRBD1. This CDR3 is 15 amino acids long. CDR1 and CDR2 from the germline V gene are LGHNA and YSLEER. Germline trimming cut 1 base from V and 4 bases from J; bases unmatched to any gene: 6. The CDR3 DNA sequence: TGCGCCAGCAGCCAAGTGGCAGGGGGCTCTTACGAGCAGTACTTC. Its protein product is CASSQVAGGSYEQYF.

The chain is built from TRBV6-1 and TRBJ2-5; perhaps TRBD2 as D (6 bases). Germline CDR1 MNHNS, CDR2 SASEGT. The CDR3 is made up of 16 amino acids. Trimming cost V 5 bases and J 2 bases, with 18 bases left between them. CDR3 amino acids: CASSLYTGTLQETQYF. The CDR3 DNA follows: TGTGCCAGCAGTCTGTATACCGGGACTCTTCAAGAGACCCAGTACTTC.

This rearrangement joins TRBV6-1 to TRBJ2-5; D is uncertain. Trimming cost V 2 bases and J 2 bases, with 9 bases left between them. CDR1 and CDR2 (germline): MNHNS, SASEGT. The CDR3 consists of 14 residues. The CDR3 is CASSEWVQQETQYF. The CDR3 coding sequence is TGTGCCAGCAGTGAATGGGTACAGCAAGAGACCCAGTACTTC.

The CDR3 coding sequence is TGTGCCAGCAGTTACTCGATAGGGCGGGGTAACTACAATGAGCAGTTCTTC. Its translation is CASSYSIGRGNYNEQFF. The chain joins TRBV6-5 to TRBJ2-1, with D tentatively TRBD2 (6 bases). Germline CDR1 reads MNHEY; CDR2 reads SVGAGI. The CDR3 is 17 residues long. Trimming left V 0 bases short and J 3 bases short, with 15 bases between.

V gene TRBV6-2 or TRBV6-3 combines with J gene TRBJ2-7; D is unclear. The CDR3 sequence is 13 residues long. Trimming pared 4 bases from V and 5 bases from J, leaving 12 bases between. CDR1 MNHEY and CDR2 SVGEGT come from the germline V gene. The CDR3, as DNA: TGTGCCAGCAGTTCCCTGGGGATCCACGAGCAGTACTTC. The encoded protein is CASSSLGIHEQYF.

This clonotype was observed a single time. The chain is built from TRBV12-3 or TRBV12-4 and TRBJ2-1, with TRBD2 identical over 13 bases. The CDR3 is 16 amino acids. V shed 6 bases, J shed 9 bases, and the junction held 11 bases outside the gene matches. This CDR3 reads CASSSGLAGEGGEQFF. The DNA of the CDR3 is TGTGCCAGCAGCTCCGGACTAGCGGGAGAGGGTGGTGAGCAGTTCTTC.

The genes are TRBV18 and TRBJ2-7, with TRBD1 as a possible D gene (6 bases). The V gene's germline CDR1 is KGHSH and CDR2 LQKENI. The CDR3 covers 16 residues. The V and J ends lost 3 bases and 3 bases respectively, with 18 bases between them. CDR3 sequence: CASSPGATRGFYEQYF. Written as DNA, the CDR3 is TGTGCCAGCTCACCGGGGGCGACCAGGGGCTTCTACGAGCAGTACTTC. The whole variable domain, filled in from reference TRBV18 and TRBJ2-7, reads NAGVMQNPRHLVRRRGQEARLRCSPMKGHSHVYWYRQLPEEGLKFMVYLQKENIIDESGMPKERFSAEFPKEGPSILRIQQVVRGDSAAYFCASSPGATRGFYEQYFGPGTRLTVT.

This sequence joins TRBV5-4 and TRBJ2-7; 11 bases agree with TRBD2. The trim removed 0 bases at V and 5 bases at J, leaving 7 bases unmatched. There are 16 residues in the CDR3. CDR1 SGHNT and CDR2 YYREEE come from the germline V gene (reference sequence). The chain's CDR3 is CASSLELAGVTHEQYF. The CDR3, as DNA: TGTGCCAGCAGCTTGGAACTAGCGGGAGTTACCCACGAGCAGTACTTC.